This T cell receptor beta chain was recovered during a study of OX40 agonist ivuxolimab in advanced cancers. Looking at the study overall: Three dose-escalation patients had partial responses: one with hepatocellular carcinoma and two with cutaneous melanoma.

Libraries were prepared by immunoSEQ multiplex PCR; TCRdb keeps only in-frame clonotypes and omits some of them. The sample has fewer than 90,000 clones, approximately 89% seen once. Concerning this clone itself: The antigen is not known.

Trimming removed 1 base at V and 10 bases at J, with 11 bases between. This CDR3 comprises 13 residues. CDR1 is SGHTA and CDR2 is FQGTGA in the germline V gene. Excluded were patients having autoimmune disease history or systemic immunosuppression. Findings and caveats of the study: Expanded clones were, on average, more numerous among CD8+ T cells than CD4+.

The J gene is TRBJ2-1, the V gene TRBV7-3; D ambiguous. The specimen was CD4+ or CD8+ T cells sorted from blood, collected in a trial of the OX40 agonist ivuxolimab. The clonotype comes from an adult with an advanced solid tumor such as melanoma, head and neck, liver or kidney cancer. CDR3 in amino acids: CASSLIAMDEQFF. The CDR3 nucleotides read TGTGCCAGCAGCTTAATTGCGATGGACGAGCAGTTCTTC. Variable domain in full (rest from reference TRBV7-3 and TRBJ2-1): GAGVSQTPSNKVTEKGKYVELRCDPISGHTALYWYRQSLGQGPEFLIYFQGTGAADDSGLPNDRFFAVRPEGSVSTLKIQRTERGDSAVYLCASSLIAMDEQFFGPGTRLTVL.